This TCR beta chain is from a study of shared clonotypes between healthy human individuals. The V end lost 6 bases, the J end lost 3 bases, and 4 bases lay between the germline ends. The germline V gene has CDR1 LGHNT and CDR2 FRNRAP. This CDR3 is 11 amino acids long. Sequencing used immunoSEQ multiplex PCR; TCRdb keeps in-frame clones, though not all of them. The table lists some 1 million clones, approximately 76% of them singletons, with 1.4% in the top ten. Concerning this clone: Its antigen is not known.

In the CD4+ fraction, cells were divided into CD45RA+ naive and CD45RA-negative memory subsets. Overall study results and limits: Among the subsets, naive ones generally showed larger estimated richness than memory ones. Donor scarcity curtailed the genetic and exposure-history diversity represented herein.

The genes are TRBV12-5 and TRBJ2-3; unclear D gene. This TCR came from a man between 18 and 35 years old in good health. The sample taken for sequencing was memory CD4+ T cells sorted from blood. Specified subset: CD45RA-negative fraction. CDR3 sequence reads: CASGGTDTQYF. The DNA of the CDR3 is TGTGCTAGTGGGGGGACAGATACGCAGTATTTT. The whole variable domain, filled in from reference TRBV12-5 and TRBJ2-3, reads DARVTQTPRHKVTEMGQEVTMRCQPILGHNTVFWYRQTMMQGLELLAYFRNRAPLDDSGMPKDRFSAEMPDATLATLKIQPSEPRDSAVYFCASGGTDTQYFGPGTRLTVL.